This T cell receptor beta chain was observed in a study of liver allograft versus peripheral blood T cells. At the level of the study: The authors compared T cell receptor repertoires in transplanted livers with recipients' peripheral blood repertoires. General study results and limits: Reportedly, liver allograft T cell receptor repertoires differed from peripheral blood ones.

A remark on this clonotype: The antigen is unknown.

TCRdb reprocessed the reads with MiXCR, giving one entry per CDR3 protein. The sample consists of approximately 3,000 distinct CDR3 sequences, less than 20% of them appearing once. V was pared by 4 bases and J by 5 bases, with 12 bases between. Germline V gene lookup returns CDR1 SEHNR and CDR2 FQNEAQ (reference sequence). The CDR3 is 13 residues long. The sequence came from a human patient who had a liver transplant. Some of these T cells may belong to the graft donor. The chain has TRBV7-9 and TRBJ2-7; D call uncertain. CDR3 nucleotide sequence: TGTGCCAGCAGCTCTCGGCAGATCAACGAGCAGTACTTC. It specifies CASSSRQINEQYF.